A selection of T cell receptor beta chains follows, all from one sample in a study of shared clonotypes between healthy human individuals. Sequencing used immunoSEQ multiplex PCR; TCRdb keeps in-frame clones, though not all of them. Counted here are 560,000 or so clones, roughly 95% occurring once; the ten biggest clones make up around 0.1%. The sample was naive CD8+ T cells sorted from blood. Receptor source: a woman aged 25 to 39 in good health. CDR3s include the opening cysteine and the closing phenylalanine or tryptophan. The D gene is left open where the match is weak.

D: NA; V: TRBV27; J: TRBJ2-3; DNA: TGTGCCAGCAGTTTATCGCGGACAGCGACCACAGATACGCAGTATTTT; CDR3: CASSLSRTATTDTQYF
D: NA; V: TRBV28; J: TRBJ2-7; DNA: TGTGCCAGCAGTTCGACAGTAAACTCCTACGAGCAGTACTTC; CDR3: CASSSTVNSYEQYF
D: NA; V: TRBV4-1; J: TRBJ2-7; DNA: TGCGCCAGCAGCCAAGAGTCAGGCTACGAGCAGTACTTC; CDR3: CASSQESGYEQYF
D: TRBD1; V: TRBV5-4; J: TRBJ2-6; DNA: TGTGCCAGCAGCTGGGGACAGCCGAGCTCTGGGGCCAACGTCCTGACTTTC; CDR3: CASSWGQPSSGANVLTF
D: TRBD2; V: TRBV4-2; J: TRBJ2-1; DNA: TGTGCCAGCAGCCAACCGGGACTAGCGGGGGGTAGCTCCTACAATGAGCAGTTCTTC; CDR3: CASSQPGLAGGSSYNEQFF
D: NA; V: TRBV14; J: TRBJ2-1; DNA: TGTGCCAGCAGCCAAGATTTGGTAGATTGGTTCTTC; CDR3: CASSQDLVDWFF
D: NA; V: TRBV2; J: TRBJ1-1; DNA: TGTGCCAGCAGTCCGGGGGCCTCGGGGGTCACTGAAGCTTTCTTT; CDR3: CASSPGASGVTEAFF
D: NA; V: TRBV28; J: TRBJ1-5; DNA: TGTGCCAGCAGACAAACGGCACTCCGGGCACAGCCCCAGCATTTT; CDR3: CASRQTALRAQPQHF
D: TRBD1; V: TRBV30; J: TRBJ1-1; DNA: TGTGCCTGGAGTGTACTCCGGACAGGGACTGAAGCTTTCTTT; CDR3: CAWSVLRTGTEAFF
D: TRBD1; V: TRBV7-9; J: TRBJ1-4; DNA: TGTGCCAGCAGCTATCCAGGACAGGTTTATGAAAAACTGTTTTTT; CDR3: CASSYPGQVYEKLFF
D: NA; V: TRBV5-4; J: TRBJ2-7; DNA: TGTGCCAGCAGCTTCACGGGAGCCCCCTCGTACGAGCAGTACTTC; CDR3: CASSFTGAPSYEQYF
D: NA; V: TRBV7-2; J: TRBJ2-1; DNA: TGTGCCAGCAGCCTTAGCGGGACAGATACCTACAATGAGCAGTTCTTC; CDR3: CASSLSGTDTYNEQFF
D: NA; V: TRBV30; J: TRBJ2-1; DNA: TGTGCCTGGAGCCTCGGGTATGAGCAGTTCTTC; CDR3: CAWSLGYEQFF